The 8 T cell receptor beta chains in this list originate from one sample, sequenced in a study of cytomegalovirus exposure and HLA in healthy donors. Vbeta (60) and Jbeta (13) primers were used in the PCR. The table came from immunoSEQ multiplex PCR; TCRdb's copy has only in-frame clones and leaves some out. This table holds 90,000 to 150,000 clones, about 80% found once. Sequencing input: PBMCs. These receptors originate from a female donor in good health and CMV-seronegative.

The chain recombines TRBV6-1 with TRBJ2-7, with 7 bases matching TRBD2. J was trimmed by 3 bases and V by 3 bases; bases with no gene match: 8. The CDR3 has 15 amino acids. In germline, CDR1 is MNHNS, CDR2 SASEGT. CDR3 in DNA: TGTGCCAGCAGTGAGTATGGCAGGGAGGGCTACGAGCAGTACTTC. It codes for CASSEYGREGYEQYF.

The CDR3 bases are TGTGCCAGCATCGAAACTAGCGGGGCCGACGAGCAGTACTTC. It is translated as CASIETSGADEQYF. This chain uses TRBV27 with TRBJ2-7, with 10 nucleotides matching TRBD2. Germline CDR1 is MNHEY and CDR2 is SMNVEV (reference sequence). The CDR3 runs to 14 residues. The ends lost 7 bases at V and 5 bases at J; junction bases unmatched: 8.

The chain employs TRBV6-5 and TRBJ1-5, with D perhaps matching TRBD1 (6 bases). The CDR3 contains 13 residues. Germline CDR1 reads MNHEY; CDR2 reads SVGAGI. Trimming pared 8 bases from V and 5 bases from J, leaving 13 bases between. CDR3 sequence (DNA): TGTGCCAGCGCCCACAGGGACCATCAGCCCCAGCATTTT. Protein: CASAHRDHQPQHF.

V gene TRBV11-2 combines with J gene TRBJ2-7, with a weak D call TRBD1 (6 bases). Trimming cost V 5 bases and J 3 bases, with 11 bases left between them. The CDR3 covers 13 residues. Germline CDR1 and CDR2: SGHAT and FQNNGV. This chain's CDR3 is CASSGTRSYEQYF. In nucleotides, the CDR3 is TGTGCCAGCAGCGGGACACGGAGCTACGAGCAGTACTTC.

This clone was observed once. The J gene is TRBJ1-1, the V gene TRBV30, with D maybe TRBD1 (6 bases). Per germline, CDR1 GTSNPN and CDR2 SVGIG (reference sequence). The CDR3 is 13 amino acids. The V end lost 4 bases, the J end lost 1 base, and 10 bases lay between the germline ends. The CDR3 DNA follows: TGTGCCTGGAATCAAGGGGGGAACACTGAAGCTTTCTTT. It yields the protein CAWNQGGNTEAFF.

With respect to this clone: Other DNA sequences in this sample translate to the same CDR3. V is TRBV30 and J is TRBJ1-5, with no clear D. The CDR3 covers 13 residues. The germline CDR1 and CDR2 sequences are GTSNPN and SVGIG (reference sequence). V was trimmed by 0 bases and J by 2 bases, leaving 5 bases between them. In nucleotides, the CDR3 is TGTGCCTGGAGTGTAACGGGCAATCAGCCCCAGCATTTT. Translation gives CAWSVTGNQPQHF.

This clone has a handful of counts. The chain couples TRBV4-1 to TRBJ2-7, with D possibly TRBD2 on 6 matching bases. Trimming cost V 4 bases and J 5 bases, with 15 bases left between them. The germline gives CDR1 MGHRA, CDR2 YSYEKL. CDR3 length: 14 amino acids. The DNA of the CDR3 is TGCGCCAGCAGCCCACCCGGGACTCCACACGAGCAGTACTTC. As protein: CASSPPGTPHEQYF.

The sample holds one count of this clone. The sample holds other DNA sequences that translate to the same CDR3. CDR3: CASSPSSYEQYF. The CDR3 nucleotides are TGTGCCAGCTCACCGAGCTCCTACGAGCAGTACTTC. The chain has TRBV18 and TRBJ2-7; unclear D gene. The length of the CDR3 is 12 residues. Germline V gives CDR1 KGHSH, CDR2 LQKENI. Trimming left V 3 bases short and J 0 bases short, with 3 bases between.